This TCR beta chain was obtained from a study of CD8 T cells in ankylosing spondylitis. Findings of the study overall: As reported, disease-linked clones showed significant enrichment in matched ankylosing spondylitis synovial fluid. One TCR beta motif, made up of eight highly homologous variants, appeared characteristic of ankylosing spondylitis blood.

MiXCR was run by TCRdb on the 5' RACE reads, yielding one entry per CDR3 protein. The sample carries more than 500,000 distinct CDR3 sequences, 5.3% recorded once. This clonotype was seen ten or more times. What it binds is unknown. The TCR sequence derives from a male donor with ankylosing spondylitis. The sequenced sample was blood, either unsorted or a sorted T cell fraction (not recorded which).

Written as DNA, the CDR3 is TGTGCCAGCAGCCCCCGGGATTTGAACACTGAAGCTTTCTTT. This encodes CASSPRDLNTEAFF. The V call is TRBV12-3 or TRBV12-4, the J call TRBJ1-1; D is unclear. The V end was cut by 6 bases, the J end by 0 bases, with 11 bases between. The CDR3 extends over 14 amino acids.